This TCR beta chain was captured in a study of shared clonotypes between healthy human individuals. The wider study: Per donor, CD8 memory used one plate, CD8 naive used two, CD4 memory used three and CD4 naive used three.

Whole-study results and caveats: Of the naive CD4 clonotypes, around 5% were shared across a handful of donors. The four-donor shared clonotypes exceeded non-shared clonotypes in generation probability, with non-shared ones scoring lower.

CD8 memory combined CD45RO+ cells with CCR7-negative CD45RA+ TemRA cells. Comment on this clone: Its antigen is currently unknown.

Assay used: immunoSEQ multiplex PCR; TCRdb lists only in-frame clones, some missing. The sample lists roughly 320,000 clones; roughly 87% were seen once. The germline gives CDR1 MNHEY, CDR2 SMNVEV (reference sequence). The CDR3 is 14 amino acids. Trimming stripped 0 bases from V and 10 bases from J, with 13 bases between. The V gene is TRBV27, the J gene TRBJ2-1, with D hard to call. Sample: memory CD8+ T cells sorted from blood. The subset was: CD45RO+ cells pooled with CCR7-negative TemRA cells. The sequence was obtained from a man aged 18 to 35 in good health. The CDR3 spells CASSLSGSLGEQFF. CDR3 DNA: TGTGCCAGCAGTTTATCGGGAAGCCTGGGGGAGCAGTTCTTC.